This T cell receptor beta chain was captured by sequencing in a study of PD-1 blockade in classical Hodgkin lymphoma (dated by TCRdb to about 2020). For the study in its entirety: Nivolumab dosing was 3 mg/kg intravenously every 2 weeks, continuing until either disease progression or unacceptable toxicity. The study used TCR beta sequencing and CyTOF to define a peripheral blood immune signature of response to PD-1 blockade in classical Hodgkin lymphoma.

What the work shows at the level of the full study, not this receptor alone: Baseline TCR diversity was reported to be lower in newly diagnosed patients than in healthy donors and to be lower still in relapsed/refractory patients. Lower diversity was observed in patients in whom nivolumab was started less than 1 year after ASCT, and these patients were excluded from later analyses so that confounding by immune reconstitution would be avoided. The study was limited to a single clinical trial cohort, and causes of repertoire differences, possibly disease activity or prior therapy, remained undefined. Baseline diversity similar to that of newly diagnosed patients was observed in trial patients achieving complete response, whereas significantly lower diversity was observed in partial responders and progressors. A significant rise by C4D1 was seen in CD4+ but not CD8+ TCR diversity (p=0.0027 vs p=0.16), with the rise being most apparent in complete responders (p=0.02).

As to this clone: Its target antigen remains unknown. Base-call qualities are not available, and no considerably larger clone is one nucleotide away.

The germline V and J ends show losses of 0 bases and 7 bases respectively, and no gene match explains 16 bases of the junction. CDR1 and CDR2, per the germline V gene, are SGHRS and YFSETQ. Spanning cysteine to phenylalanine, the CDR3 consists of 18 amino acids. Kept here is only the CDR3 DNA, which spans 54 bases and is read in frame from base 1. The meaning of the sample's time point label: cycle 2 day 1 (C2D1) of nivolumab. Every trial patient had relapsed after autologous stem cell transplantation, and cohorts A, B and C differed in prior brentuximab vedotin exposure. The trial cohort comprised a few dozen patients with relapsed/refractory classical Hodgkin lymphoma whose best overall responses were complete response, partial response or progressive disease. In the multi-cohort phase II CheckMate 205 trial, trial patients received single-agent nivolumab. An independent review committee assessed best overall response by applying the 2007 International Working Group response criteria. Trial PBMCs were obtained immediately prior to nivolumab initiation (C1D1) and on therapy at cycle 2 day 1 and cycle 4 day 1. After peripheral blood was drawn into 8 mL Vacutainer Cell Preparation Tubes, PBMCs were isolated by centrifugation and then cryopreserved.

The Qiagen DNeasy kit was used to extract genomic DNA both from unsorted PBMCs and from the negatively selected CD4+ and CD8+ fractions. Amplification of TCR beta CDR3 regions was done by immunoSEQ multiplex PCR with primers that anneal to V and J segments. A synthetic immune receptor repertoire was used to minimize amplification bias, and any residual bias was removed computationally once sequencing was done. On the study's bioinformatics: Repertoire diversity was quantified as the Shannon entropy index using custom Python scripts. Unsorted, CD4+ and CD8+ repertoires were analyzed separately, except for combined analyses in which CD4+ and CD8+ sequences were merged in silico. A clone was considered expanded if an increase in frequency of at least 2-fold after treatment relative to C1D1 was found, and a pseudocount of 0.5 was applied to clones undetected at baseline. Singleton clones were defined as clones with 0 or 1 copy at C1D1, and non-singleton clones were defined as clones with 2 or more copies. By matching protein sequences in sorted samples from the same patient, clones expanded in unsorted samples were annotated as CD4+, CD8+ or unknown. Wilcoxon tests were applied to paired samples to test diversity changes from C1D1 to C4D1. Imported from immuneACCESS, the table was reduced by TCRdb to in-frame sequences with V and J called. These copies leave out some clones; in studies compared against another copy, an unresolved V gene accounts for under half, and the cause of the remainder is not known. V and J calls plus clone size are reproduced from that table; the DNA served to infer D and trimming. The sample table lists around 99,000 clones, roughly 76% of them with a count of one. 16% of the sample is held by the ten biggest clonotypes.

The sequence was collected from a human donor with classical Hodgkin lymphoma. In this chain, TRBV5-1 is recombined with TRBJ2-1, with TRBD2 matching 7 junction bases. Material: peripheral blood mononuclear cells (PBMCs), obtained before the second cycle of nivolumab. The sequence in DNA is TGCGCCAGCAGCTTGGCCGGGGCGTGGCGGGAGTCAAAAAATGAGCAGTTCTTC. Translated, it reads CASSLAGAWRESKNEQFF.